This entry lists 20 T cell receptor beta chains sequenced from one sample in a study of T cell repertoires in ileal Crohn's disease. Here immunoSEQ multiplex PCR was the method, and the copy in TCRdb shows in-frame clones only, minus some. The sample contains roughly 7,000 clones, 83% of which appear only once. Sequenced input: ileal tissue. The receptors originated from an adult with Crohn's disease.

This CDR3 reads CASSPQAGKKLFF. The CDR3 nucleotides are TGTGCCAGCAGCCCCCAGGCGGGGAAAAAACTGTTTTTT. V usage is TRBV9 and J usage is TRBJ1-4; no firm D call. Germline V gives CDR1 SGDLS, CDR2 YYNGEE. The CDR3 runs to 13 residues. V lost 4 bases and J 9 bases, leaving 13 bases between the germline ends.

The V gene is TRBV11-3, the J gene TRBJ2-1, with D possibly being TRBD2 (7 bases). Trimming cost V 5 bases and J 4 bases, with 15 bases left between them. The CDR3 has 15 residues. The germline CDR1 and CDR2 sequences are SGHNT and YENEEA. CDR3 bases: TGTGCCAGCAGCCGAGGGGGGGGGCTTTACAATGAGCAGTTCTTC. Amino acid sequence: CASSRGGGLYNEQFF.

The chain uses TRBV7-2 and TRBJ1-5, with D maybe TRBD1 (6 bases). Germline loops: CDR1 SGHTA, CDR2 FQGNSA. The CDR3 is 15 amino acids. The V and J ends lost 5 bases and 0 bases respectively, with 11 bases between them. The CDR3 loop reads CASSLQGSSNQPQHF. The CDR3 region has the DNA TGTGCCAGCAGCCTACAGGGTTCTAGCAATCAGCCCCAGCATTTT.

J is TRBJ2-5 and V is TRBV5-1; 7 bases line up with TRBD1. In germline, CDR1 is SGHRS, CDR2 YFSETQ. The CDR3 is made up of 16 amino acids. V gave up 0 bases and J gave up 2 bases; unmatched junction bases: 7. The CDR3 loop is CASSLERGRGQETQYF. For the CDR3, the DNA is TGCGCCAGCAGCTTGGAAAGGGGGCGCGGTCAAGAGACCCAGTACTTC.

The J gene is TRBJ1-6, the V gene TRBV6-5, with 9 positions matching TRBD1. The CDR3 is made up of 16 amino acids. After removal of 0 bases from V and 10 bases from J, the junction contained 7 bases not matched to a gene. In germline, CDR1 is MNHEY, CDR2 SVGAGI. CDR3 protein: CASSYSLDRGGSPLHF. DNA of the CDR3: TGTGCCAGCAGTTACTCGCTAGACAGGGGGGGATCACCCCTCCACTTT.

In its sample, this clone was seen a few times. The chain is built from TRBV7-2 and TRBJ2-7, with TRBD2 identical over 7 bases. The J segment lost 7 bases and the V segment lost 5 bases, leaving 8 bases of the junction unmatched. CDR1 and CDR2 (germline): SGHTA, FQGNSA. The CDR3 consists of 13 residues. CDR3 coding DNA: TGTGCCAGCAGCGCTCGACTAGCAGAAGAGCAGTACTTC. Protein sequence: CASSARLAEEQYF. Complete variable domain (other parts from reference TRBV7-2 and TRBJ2-7): GAGVSQSPSNKVTEKGKDVELRCDPISGHTALYWYRQSLGQGLEFLIYFQGNSAPDKSGLPSDRFSAERTGGSVSTLTIQRTQQEDSAVYLCASSARLAEEQYFGPGTRLTVT.

This clone showed up just once. J is TRBJ2-7 and V is TRBV5-1; D remains unclear. CDR3 length: 14 amino acids. Germline CDR1 SGHRS, CDR2 YFSETQ. The V and J ends lost 0 bases and 3 bases respectively, with 10 bases between them. The CDR3 sequence is CASSLVSSSYEQYF. The CDR3 bases are TGCGCCAGCAGCTTGGTCTCGAGTAGCTACGAGCAGTACTTC.

The chain uses TRBV28 and TRBJ1-4, with no clear D. The V gene lost 7 bases and the J gene lost 4 bases, with 10 bases spanning the gap. This CDR3 is 13 amino acids long. Germline V gives CDR1 MDHEN, CDR2 SYDVKM. The CDR3 spells CASKDSNNEKLFF. The CDR3 DNA is TGTGCCAGCAAGGACTCTAATAATGAAAAACTGTTTTTT.

The CDR3 region has the DNA TGCGCCAGCAGTGATGGGGGACAGGGAGGCCACGAGCAGTACTTC. Its translation is CASSDGGQGGHEQYF. This rearrangement joins TRBV10-1 to TRBJ2-5; the match to TRBD1 covers 9 bases. The assigned J gene may be wrong: the sequence end matches TRBJ2-7 better. Germline loops: CDR1 WNHNN, CDR2 SYGVQD (reference sequence). The CDR3 covers 15 residues.

The chain joins TRBV7-2 to TRBJ1-6; D is perhaps TRBD1 (5 bases). V dropped 5 bases and J dropped 7 bases, with 12 bases sitting between them. The CDR3 runs 14 residues. CDR1 SGHTA and CDR2 FQGNSA come from the germline V gene. The CDR3 DNA reads as TGTGCCAGCAGCCTCACGGGGGTCAATTCACCCCTCCACTTT. Its translation: CASSLTGVNSPLHF.

The rearrangement links TRBV2 to TRBJ2-2; TRBD2 matches 11 bases. CDR1 SNHLY and CDR2 FYNNEI come from the germline V gene. V dropped 6 bases and J dropped 3; count of bases not matched to a gene: 9. There are 17 residues in the CDR3. This CDR3 reads CASRGTSGQWDTGELFF. The CDR3 DNA is TGTGCCAGCAGGGGGACTAGCGGCCAATGGGACACCGGGGAGCTGTTTTTT. Together with reference TRBV2 and TRBJ2-2, the CDR3 gives the full variable domain: EPEVTQTPSHQVTQMGQEVILRCVPISNHLYFYWYRQILGQKVEFLVSFYNNEISEKSEIFDDQFSVERPDGSNFTLKIRSTKLEDSAMYFCASRGTSGQWDTGELFFGEGSRLTVL.

The chain combines TRBV18 with TRBJ2-1, with 7 bases matching TRBD2. The CDR3 extends over 15 amino acids. V shed 3 bases, J shed 1 base, and the junction held 3 bases outside the gene matches. From germline, CDR1 is KGHSH and CDR2 LQKENI. The CDR3 DNA reads as TGTGCCAGCTCACCCCTAGCGGATTCCTACAATGAGCAGTTCTTC. It specifies CASSPLADSYNEQFF.

Worth noting for this clone: One end of the junction does not line up with germline, which may come from a read error. The rearrangement joins TRBV7-7 to TRBJ2-2; possibly TRBD1 for D (5 bases). CDR3 length: 14 residues. The germline CDR1 and CDR2 sequences are SSHAT and FNYEAQ (reference sequence). The CDR3 DNA sequence: TGTGCTAGCAGCTTAAGGGGGAACACCGGGGAGCTGTTTTTT. Translated, it gives CASSLRGNTGELFF.

The count of this clone is one. The chain links TRBV6-5 to TRBJ2-3, with D uncertain. The CDR3 consists of 15 residues. V lost 5 bases and J lost 6, with 18 bases in between. CDR1 and CDR2 from the germline V gene are MNHEY and SVGAGI. The CDR3 DNA reads as TGTGCCAGCAGTCCCATCACACCCAATCCGGATACGCAGTATTTT. Protein product: CASSPITPNPDTQYF.

The V and J genes are TRBV6-1 and TRBJ1-4; a weak D match, TRBD1 (5 bases). The CDR3 has 15 amino acids. CDR1 and CDR2 from the germline V gene are MNHNS and SASEGT. Trimming left V 6 bases short and J 1 base short, with 12 bases between. CDR3 protein: CASSLQGLTNEKLFF. The CDR3 DNA follows: TGTGCCAGCAGCCTTCAGGGATTAACTAATGAAAAACTGTTTTTT.

This clone was seen a handful of times. In nucleotides, the CDR3 is TGTGCCAGCAGTGATGCTAGCGGGATCTACAATGAGCAGTTCTTC. Protein: CASSDASGIYNEQFF. The chain couples TRBV6-1 to TRBJ2-1; TRBD2 matches at 9 bases. Germline V gives CDR1 MNHNS, CDR2 SASEGT. V was pared by 3 bases and J by 3 bases, with 3 bases of the junction left unmatched. This CDR3 is built from 15 residues.

The chain links TRBV14 to TRBJ1-1; D gene ambiguous. The CDR3 contains 14 residues. Germline-derived CDR1 and CDR2 are SGHDN and FVKESK. Trimming took 2 bases from V and 4 from J, leaving 11 bases between them. The CDR3 DNA reads TGTGCCAGCAGCCAAAAGTTGGTCGGCACTGAAGCTTTCTTT. Translation gives CASSQKLVGTEAFF. The whole variable domain, remainder taken from reference TRBV14 and TRBJ1-1, is EAGVTQFPSHSVIEKGQTVTLRCDPISGHDNLYWYRRVMGKEIKFLLHFVKESKQDESGMPNNRFLAERTGGTYSTLKVQPAELEDSGVYFCASSQKLVGTEAFFGQGTRLTVV.

The chain employs TRBV19 and TRBJ1-2; 10 bases match TRBD1. Unmatched junction bases numbered 7, after V lost 5 bases and J lost 4 bases. The germline gives CDR1 LNHDA, CDR2 SQIVND (reference sequence). The CDR3 consists of 15 residues. CDR3 loop: CASSPSTGGGYGYTF. The DNA of the CDR3 is TGTGCCAGTAGTCCCTCGACAGGGGGCGGCTATGGCTACACCTTC.

The rearrangement uses TRBV6-1 and TRBJ2-2; D may be TRBD2 (6 bases). Germline CDR1 and CDR2: MNHNS and SASEGT. CDR3 length: 13 amino acids. The V and J ends lost 2 bases and 6 bases respectively, with 7 bases between them. In nucleotides, the CDR3 is TGTGCCAGCAGTGAAACGGGGGCCGGGGAGCTGTTTTTT. Protein product: CASSETGAGELFF.

This chain links TRBV7-2 with TRBJ1-6, with 8 bases matching TRBD1. Germline CDR1 SGHTA, CDR2 FQGNSA. This CDR3 spans 15 amino acids. V dropped 5 bases and J dropped 10; count of bases not matched to a gene: 10. The CDR3 coding sequence is TGTGCCAGCAGCCAGGGGGCAGGGGGCAACTCACCCCTCCACTTT. It codes for CASSQGAGGNSPLHF.